This T cell receptor beta chain was documented in a study of cytomegalovirus exposure and HLA in healthy donors. The CDR3 covers 17 residues. The V and J ends lost 1 base and 1 base respectively, with 16 bases between them. CDR1 MGHRA and CDR2 YSYEKL come from the germline V gene. Here immunoSEQ multiplex PCR was the method, and the copy in TCRdb shows in-frame clones only, minus some. The sample records approximately 260,000 clones, around 88% being singletons. Sequenced: PBMCs. The clonotype was recovered from a woman in her thirties in good health and CMV-seropositive. The V call is TRBV4-1, the J call TRBJ1-2; TRBD1 is a possible D gene (5 bases). CDR3 sequence: CASSQVPLRGSNYGYTF. The CDR3 nucleotides are TGCGCCAGCAGCCAAGTCCCCCTTAGGGGCAGTAACTATGGCTACACCTTC.